The 15 T cell receptor beta chains reported below all come from one sample, sequenced in a study of shared clonotypes between healthy human individuals. Libraries were prepared by immunoSEQ multiplex PCR; TCRdb keeps only in-frame clonotypes and omits some of them. Of fewer than 600,000 clones listed, around 79% are singletons. The sequencing input was PBMCs. The receptors stem from a woman aged 40 to 50 in good health. Some clones in this sample may be carry-over from other donors' samples.

The rearrangement uses TRBV19 and TRBJ2-1; D is perhaps TRBD1 (6 bases). Deletions cut 6 bases from V and 0 bases from J, with 6 bases between. Per the germline V gene, CDR1 is LNHDA and CDR2 is SQIVND (reference sequence). CDR3 length equals 13 residues. The CDR3 sequence is CASRDSSYNEQFF. CDR3 nucleotides: TGTGCCAGTAGGGACAGCTCCTACAATGAGCAGTTCTTC.

The rearrangement joins TRBV10-3 to TRBJ2-1; 8 bases are shared with TRBD2. The trim removed 4 bases at V and 8 bases at J, leaving 7 bases unmatched. This CDR3 is built from 14 residues. The V gene's germline CDR1 is ENHRY and CDR2 SYGVKD. The CDR3 spells CAISGGRLVDEQFF. CDR3 sequence (DNA): TGTGCCATCAGTGGCGGGAGGTTGGTTGATGAGCAGTTCTTC.

This clone was recorded once. J is TRBJ2-1 and V is TRBV27; TRBD1 might be the D (5 bases). The germline V and J ends were trimmed by 0 bases and 7 bases, with 16 bases remaining between them. Germline values: CDR1 MNHEY, CDR2 SMNVEV (reference sequence). The CDR3 extends over 16 amino acids. CDR3 region: CASSLSRRVPGNEQFF. DNA for the CDR3: TGTGCCAGCAGTTTATCTCGCCGGGTCCCAGGGAATGAGCAGTTCTTC.

The V gene is TRBV10-3, the J gene TRBJ2-1, with TRBD1 as a possible D gene (6 bases). V lost 6 bases and J 0 bases, leaving 9 bases between the germline ends. CDR1 and CDR2 from the germline V gene are ENHRY and SYGVKD. This CDR3 is 14 amino acids long. The CDR3 nucleotides are TGTGCCATCAGCGGGACAAGCTCCTACAATGAGCAGTTCTTC. The encoded protein is CAISGTSSYNEQFF.

A single count supports this clone. The chain joins TRBV11-1 to TRBJ2-1; 7 nucleotides agree with TRBD2. Per germline, CDR1 SGHAT and CDR2 FQDESV (reference sequence). CDR3 length equals 14 residues. Trimming removed 3 bases from V and 4 bases from J; junction bases left unmatched: 3. The CDR3 here is CASSFGREYNEQFF. The DNA of the CDR3 is TGTGCCAGCAGCTTCGGGCGGGAGTACAATGAGCAGTTCTTC.

This clone was seen only once. The chain joins TRBV21-1 to TRBJ2-2; the DNA was not compared with TRBD2, the D call given in the table. TRBV21-1 is a known pseudogene. CDR3 length equals 16 residues. The CDR3 DNA reads TGTGCCAGCAGCAAAGAGGTACGGAGGAACACCGGGGAGCTGTTTTTT. Translated: CASSKEVRRNTGELFF.

This chain connects TRBV29-1 to TRBJ2-1, with 7 nucleotides matching TRBD1. Trimming at V came to 5 bases and at J to 4 bases, leaving 17 bases not matched to a gene. This CDR3 contains 17 residues. Germline V lookup: CDR1 SQVTM, CDR2 ANQGSEA. This CDR3 is CSVTGEITPNPYNEQFF. CDR3 nucleotide sequence: TGCAGCGTTACAGGGGAAATTACCCCCAATCCTTACAATGAGCAGTTCTTC.

This clone is a singleton in its sample. This chain uses TRBV10-3 with TRBJ2-7, with TRBD1 matching over 10 bases. The V gene end was trimmed by 0 bases and the J gene end by 2 bases; junction bases not matched to a gene: 13. In germline, CDR1 is ENHRY, CDR2 SYGVKD. The CDR3 totals 19 residues. CDR3 protein: CAISESSANRDRGTYEQYF. In DNA form, the CDR3 reads TGTGCCATCAGTGAGTCCTCGGCCAATCGGGACAGGGGAACCTACGAGCAGTACTTC.

V usage is TRBV7-6 and J usage is TRBJ2-5; 10 nucleotides match TRBD2. Germline assignment: CDR1 SGHVS and CDR2 FNYEAQ. J gave up 2 bases and V 4 bases, and 19 bases lay outside the gene matches. The CDR3 is 20 amino acids. CDR3 sequence reads: CASSSSPFSSGSPTQETQYF. CDR3 bases: TGTGCCAGCAGCTCCTCACCATTTTCTAGCGGGAGCCCCACTCAAGAGACCCAGTACTTC. The full variable domain, its missing parts supplied by reference TRBV7-6 and TRBJ2-5, is GAGVSQSPRYKVTKRGQDVALRCDPISGHVSLYWYRQALGQGPEFLTYFNYEAQQDKSGLPNDRFSAERPEGSISTLTIQRTEQRDSAMYRCASSSSPFSSGSPTQETQYFGPGTRLLVL.

The chain recombines TRBV4-2 with TRBJ2-7; a possible D gene is TRBD2 (6 bases). V was pared by 4 bases and J by 5 bases, with 18 bases between. This CDR3 has 15 residues. The germline V gene has CDR1 LGHNA and CDR2 YNFKEQ. The CDR3 DNA follows: TGTGCCAGCAGCCCCAGGCGTGGGGGGAGCCACGAGCAGTACTTC. Residues: CASSPRRGGSHEQYF.

V usage is TRBV2 and J usage is TRBJ2-2, with D possibly matching TRBD1 (5 bases). V was pared by 2 bases and J by 7 bases, with 14 bases between. The germline V gene encodes CDR1 SNHLY and CDR2 FYNNEI. This CDR3 region has 15 residues. The CDR3 loop reads CASSERGIWNGELFF. DNA of the CDR3: TGTGCCAGCAGTGAAAGGGGAATTTGGAACGGGGAGCTGTTTTTT.

This chain links TRBV5-1 with TRBJ1-1; D gene ambiguous. Deletions cut 3 bases from V and 3 bases from J, with 15 bases between. This CDR3 spans 15 amino acids. The germline V gene encodes CDR1 SGHRS and CDR2 YFSETQ. CDR3 coding DNA: TGCGCCAGCAGCTCGGGAGTCAGTCGGGACACTGAAGCTTTCTTT. Amino acids: CASSSGVSRDTEAFF.

The chain's CDR3 is CASSRGTGNEQYF. CDR3 bases: TGCGCCAGCAGTCGTGGGACAGGGAACGAGCAGTACTTC. The chain couples TRBV5-1 to TRBJ2-7, with TRBD1 matching 9 bases. V trimming: 5 bases; J trimming: 5 bases; junction bases outside the gene matches: 5. The germline V gene encodes CDR1 SGHRS and CDR2 YFSETQ. CDR3 length equals 13 residues.

The chain has TRBV7-9 and TRBJ2-3, with a tentative D call TRBD2 (6 bases). The CDR3 extends over 15 amino acids. V was cut by 7 bases and J by 2 bases, with 16 bases left in between. CDR1 is SEHNR, CDR2 FQNEAQ, per germline (reference sequence). The CDR3 spells CASIRREDPTDTQYF. For the CDR3, the DNA is TGTGCCAGCATCCGAAGGGAGGACCCCACAGATACGCAGTATTTT.

This clone was observed many times. J is TRBJ1-4 and V is TRBV5-4, with 9 bases identical to TRBD1. Germline-derived CDR1 and CDR2 are SGHNT and YYREEE (reference sequence). The J segment lost 0 bases and the V segment lost 4 bases, leaving 10 bases of the junction unmatched. There are 18 residues in the CDR3. The CDR3 DNA sequence: TGTGCCAGCAGCGCAGGGACAGGGCATTTTGCAACTAATGAAAAACTGTTTTTT. Amino acids: CASSAGTGHFATNEKLFF.